These 21 T cell receptor beta chains share one sample of origin, sequenced in a study of T cells in Graves' hyperthyroidism and ophthalmopathy. TCR beta CDR3 region amplification was performed from RNA transcripts. Researchers ran a first-round RT-PCR on the TCR CDR3 using the HTBI primer set. TCRdb itself ran the multiplex PCR reads through MiXCR, one entry per CDR3 protein. The table shows 250,000 to 350,000 distinct CDR3 sequences, with about 15% occurring only once. The specimen sequenced was blood. The origin of the receptors is a young man with Graves' hyperthyroidism.

V and J are TRBV28 and TRBJ1-2; D may be TRBD1 (6 bases). This CDR3 spans 14 amino acids. CDR1 and CDR2 from the germline V gene are MDHEN and SYDVKM. V was shortened by 5 bases and J by 8 bases, with 18 bases between the two germline ends. The CDR3, as DNA: TGTGCCAGCAGTAGGGGGGAGGAACCGGGGGGCTACACCTTC. Protein product: CASSRGEEPGGYTF.

This chain joins TRBV9 and TRBJ2-2; 13 nucleotides agree with TRBD2. The junction had 6 bases not matched to a gene; V was cut back by 4 bases and J by 9 bases. This CDR3 is built from 15 residues. Germline CDR1 and CDR2: SGDLS and YYNGEE. The CDR3 loop is CASSPRTSGSRELFF. The CDR3 DNA reads TGTGCCAGCAGCCCAAGGACTAGCGGGAGCAGGGAGCTGTTTTTT.

The rearrangement links TRBV4-1 to TRBJ1-5; the D is unclear. V lost 8 bases and J lost 0, with 11 bases in between. From germline, CDR1 is MGHRA and CDR2 YSYEKL. The CDR3 is 14 residues long. The CDR3, as DNA: TGCGCCAGCGCCGAGGTATATAGCAATCAGCCCCAGCATTTT. Its protein is CASAEVYSNQPQHF.

There are many counts of this clonotype. V and J are TRBV3-1 and TRBJ1-2; unclear D gene. CDR1 LGHDT and CDR2 YNNKEL come from the germline V gene (reference sequence). The CDR3 spans 14 residues. V was trimmed by 0 bases and J by 2 bases, leaving 7 bases between them. The CDR3 here is CASSQEWSNYGYTF. CDR3 nucleotide sequence: TGTGCCAGCAGCCAAGAGTGGTCCAACTATGGCTACACCTTC.

This clonotype has ten or more counts. The chain employs TRBV6-2 or TRBV6-3 and TRBJ2-3; TRBD2 might be the D (5 bases). Germline-derived CDR1 and CDR2 are MNHEY and SVGEGT. There are 15 residues in the CDR3. V was shortened by 0 bases and J by 2 bases, with 9 bases between the two germline ends. The CDR3 protein is CASSYSGRDTDTQYF. CDR3 in DNA: TGTGCCAGCAGTTACTCGGGGAGAGACACAGATACGCAGTATTTT.

This clonotype was counted only a few times. The chain uses TRBV4-1 and TRBJ2-3; D remains ambiguous. The CDR3 contains 16 residues. V was shortened by 0 bases and J by 6 bases, with 16 bases between the two germline ends. Germline CDR1 MGHRA, CDR2 YSYEKL. The CDR3 DNA sequence: TGCGCCAGCAGCCAAGATGTCGGCAATAGGGTGGATACGCAGTATTTT. Its translation: CASSQDVGNRVDTQYF.

The CDR3 DNA reads TGTGCCAGCAGCGTCATAGCGGAAAACACCGGGGAGCTGTTTTTT. Residues: CASSVIAENTGELFF. This chain connects TRBV9 to TRBJ2-2; tentatively, D is TRBD2 (6 bases). Germline CDR1 reads SGDLS; CDR2 reads YYNGEE. Trimming took 2 bases from V and 2 from J, leaving 10 bases between them. The CDR3 loop spans 15 amino acids.

This clonotype appeared a few times. A read error may account for a junction end that differs from germline. V usage is TRBV7-7 and J usage is TRBJ2-3; 10 bases map to TRBD2. The CDR3 extends over 17 amino acids. Germline V gene sequence: CDR1 SSHAT, CDR2 FNYEAQ (reference sequence). The CDR3 loop is CASSLGSSGGPADTQYF. CDR3 nucleotides: TGTGCTAGCAGCTTAGGGTCTAGCGGGGGCCCGGCAGATACGCAGTATTTT.

There are many counts of this clonotype. This chain links TRBV28 with TRBJ2-1, with D perhaps matching TRBD2 (6 bases). This CDR3 comprises 15 residues. Trimming removed 2 bases from V and 7 bases from J, with 15 bases in between. CDR1 and CDR2 (germline): MDHEN, SYDVKM. The CDR3 DNA reads as TGTGCCAGCAGTTTAGCGGGAACTCCCAGGAATGAGCAGTTCTTC. Residues: CASSLAGTPRNEQFF.

This chain connects TRBV6-1 to TRBJ2-1, with no clear D. This CDR3 is 13 amino acids long. From germline, CDR1 is MNHNS and CDR2 SASEGT. The V gene lost 4 bases and the J gene lost 7 bases, with 11 bases spanning the gap. The CDR3 DNA reads as TGTGCCAGCAGTGTCCAACCTATTAATGAGCAGTTCTTC. This translates into CASSVQPINEQFF.

This clonotype was counted ten times or more. This chain links TRBV7-8 with TRBJ2-3; TRBD2 matches 9 bases. The ends lost 0 bases at V and 0 bases at J; junction bases unmatched: 13. Germline V lookup: CDR1 SGHVS, CDR2 FQNEAQ. This CDR3 spans 20 amino acids. The CDR3 spells CASSLALAGSSDRSTDTQYF. The CDR3 nucleotides are TGTGCCAGCAGCTTAGCCCTAGCGGGGAGCTCAGACCGTAGCACAGATACGCAGTATTTT.

This clonotype has at least ten counts. The chain uses TRBV27 and TRBJ2-3, with 8 bases aligning to TRBD1. Trimming took 7 bases from V and 3 from J; bases not matched to a gene: 6. Germline assignment: CDR1 MNHEY and CDR2 SMNVEV (reference sequence). CDR3 length equals 14 residues. The CDR3 DNA follows: TGTGCCAGCAAAAAAACAGGGGGTACAGATACGCAGTATTTT. This sequence encodes CASKKTGGTDTQYF.

The V gene is TRBV19, the J gene TRBJ2-3, with D perhaps given as TRBD1 or TRBD2 (5 bases each). CDR3 length: 15 residues. Germline V gene data show CDR1 as LNHDA and CDR2 as SQIVND (reference sequence). V shed 5 bases and J shed 5 bases, with 17 bases lying between them. Here the CDR3 DNA reads TGTGCCAGTAGTCGGGGCAAACAGGCACAAGATACGCAGTATTTT. It encodes CASSRGKQAQDTQYF.

This clonotype was picked up a small number of times. The chain carries TRBV6-2 or TRBV6-3 and TRBJ2-7, with D uncertain. The CDR3 contains 12 residues. Germline assignment: CDR1 MNHEY and CDR2 SVGEGT. Trimming removed 7 bases at V and 1 base at J, with 8 bases between. The CDR3 DNA is TGTGCCAGCAAGCTAGAGTCCTACGAGCAGTACTTC. The encoded protein is CASKLESYEQYF.

This clonotype appeared many times. V and J are TRBV30 and TRBJ2-5; D possibly corresponds to TRBD2 (6 bases). The length of the CDR3 is 13 residues. V was clipped by 1 base and J by 5 bases, with 11 bases between them. Germline V gene lookup returns CDR1 GTSNPN and CDR2 SVGIG (reference sequence). The CDR3 nucleotides read TGTGCCTGGAGTGGGACAAGCGGGGAGACCCAGTACTTC. Amino acid sequence: CAWSGTSGETQYF.

This clonotype was seen a few times. The gene calls are TRBV6-1 and TRBJ2-1; 7 positions agree with TRBD2. Trimming cost V 7 bases and J 1 base; bases outside gene matches: 10. Germline V lookup: CDR1 MNHNS, CDR2 SASEGT. The CDR3 covers 16 residues. Written as DNA, the CDR3 is TGTGCCAGCACCTACCCTATGGGGGGGTCCTACAATGAGCAGTTCTTC. Translation gives CASTYPMGGSYNEQFF.

At least ten counts were recorded for this clonotype. V and J are TRBV5-1 and TRBJ2-1; no clear D. The CDR3 has 14 amino acids. V was shortened by 1 base and J by 6 bases, with 11 bases between the two germline ends. Germline loops: CDR1 SGHRS, CDR2 YFSETQ. The CDR3 reads CASSLSYGFNEQFF. CDR3 nucleotides: TGCGCCAGCAGCTTGTCCTACGGGTTCAATGAGCAGTTCTTC.

The rearrangement links TRBV18 to TRBJ2-2, with no clear D. The ends were cut back, 3 bases at V and 7 bases at J, with 9 bases in the middle. The CDR3 has 13 residues. Per germline, CDR1 KGHSH and CDR2 LQKENI. CDR3 protein: CASSPRVVGELFF. The CDR3 region has the DNA TGTGCCAGCTCACCGAGAGTAGTCGGGGAGCTGTTTTTT.

This clonotype was observed at least ten times. V usage is TRBV7-9 and J usage is TRBJ1-5; no clear D gene. V lost 0 bases and J 7 bases, leaving 10 bases between the germline ends. Germline V gene sequence: CDR1 SEHNR, CDR2 FQNEAQ (reference sequence). The length of the CDR3 is 14 residues. CDR3 protein: CASSLAGGIQPQHF. In nucleotides, the CDR3 is TGTGCCAGCAGCTTAGCAGGAGGGATCCAGCCCCAGCATTTT.

The chain is built from TRBV19 and TRBJ1-3; D gene unclear. Germline CDR1 is LNHDA and CDR2 is SQIVND (reference sequence). V lost 6 bases to trimming and J lost 8 bases, with 14 bases between them. This CDR3 contains 13 residues. The CDR3 region is CASRTLTGDTIYF. For the CDR3, the DNA is TGTGCCAGTAGAACCTTAACCGGGGACACCATATATTTT.

This clonotype was counted many times. The V gene is TRBV30, the J gene TRBJ1-1; D ambiguous. Trimming removed 1 base at V and 8 bases at J, with 11 bases between. Germline values: CDR1 GTSNPN, CDR2 SVGIG (reference sequence). The CDR3 totals 12 residues. The CDR3 reads CAWSGETGEAFF. CDR3 bases: TGTGCCTGGAGTGGGGAGACGGGGGAAGCTTTCTTT.